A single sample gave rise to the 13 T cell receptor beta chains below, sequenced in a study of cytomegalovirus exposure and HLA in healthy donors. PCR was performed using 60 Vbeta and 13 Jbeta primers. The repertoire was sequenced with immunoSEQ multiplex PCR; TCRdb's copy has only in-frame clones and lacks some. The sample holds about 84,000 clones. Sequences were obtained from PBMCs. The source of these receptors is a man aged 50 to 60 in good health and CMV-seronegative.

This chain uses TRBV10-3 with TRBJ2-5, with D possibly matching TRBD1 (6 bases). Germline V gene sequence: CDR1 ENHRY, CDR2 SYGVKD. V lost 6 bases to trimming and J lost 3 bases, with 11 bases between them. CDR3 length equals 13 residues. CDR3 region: CAIRDRTKETQYF. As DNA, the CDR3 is TGTGCCATCAGAGACAGGACGAAAGAGACCCAGTACTTC.

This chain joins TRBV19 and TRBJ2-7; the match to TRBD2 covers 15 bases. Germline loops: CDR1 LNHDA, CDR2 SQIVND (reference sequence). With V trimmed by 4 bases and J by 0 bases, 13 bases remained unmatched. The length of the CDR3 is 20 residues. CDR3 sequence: CASSTTPGLAGGRISYEQYF. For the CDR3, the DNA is TGTGCCAGTAGTACTACTCCGGGACTAGCGGGGGGCAGGATCTCCTACGAGCAGTACTTC.

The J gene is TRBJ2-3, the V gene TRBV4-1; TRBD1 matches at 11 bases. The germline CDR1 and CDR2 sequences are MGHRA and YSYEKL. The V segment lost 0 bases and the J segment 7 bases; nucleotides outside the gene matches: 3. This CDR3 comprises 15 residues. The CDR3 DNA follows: TGCGCCAGCAGCCAAGATGGACAGGGGGCGAATACGCAGTATTTT. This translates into CASSQDGQGANTQYF.

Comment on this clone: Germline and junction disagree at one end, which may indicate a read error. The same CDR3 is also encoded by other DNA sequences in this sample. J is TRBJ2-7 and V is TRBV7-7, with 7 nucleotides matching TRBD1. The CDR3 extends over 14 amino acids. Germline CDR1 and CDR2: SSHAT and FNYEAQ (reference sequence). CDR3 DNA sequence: TGTGCTAGCAGCCCGGACAGGAACTCCTACGAGCAGTACTTC. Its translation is CASSPDRNSYEQYF.

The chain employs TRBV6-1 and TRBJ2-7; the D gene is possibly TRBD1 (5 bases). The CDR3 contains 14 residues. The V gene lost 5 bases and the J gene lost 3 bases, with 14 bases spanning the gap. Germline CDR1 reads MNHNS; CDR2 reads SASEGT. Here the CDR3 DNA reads TGTGCCAGCAGTCTTAGGAAGGGGATCTACGAGCAGTACTTC. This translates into CASSLRKGIYEQYF.

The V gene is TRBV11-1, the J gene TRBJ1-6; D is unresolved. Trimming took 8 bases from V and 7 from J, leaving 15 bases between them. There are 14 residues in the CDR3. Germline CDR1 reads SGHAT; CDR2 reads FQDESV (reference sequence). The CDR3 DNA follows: TGTGCCAGCCGTCGGGAACAGCCGAATTCACCCCTCCACTTT. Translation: CASRREQPNSPLHF.

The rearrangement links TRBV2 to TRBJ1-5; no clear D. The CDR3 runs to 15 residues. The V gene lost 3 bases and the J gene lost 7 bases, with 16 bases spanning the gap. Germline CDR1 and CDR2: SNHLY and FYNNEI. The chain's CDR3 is CASSDSRGVWQPQHF. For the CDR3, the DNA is TGTGCCAGCAGTGATAGTCGCGGGGTTTGGCAGCCCCAGCATTTT.

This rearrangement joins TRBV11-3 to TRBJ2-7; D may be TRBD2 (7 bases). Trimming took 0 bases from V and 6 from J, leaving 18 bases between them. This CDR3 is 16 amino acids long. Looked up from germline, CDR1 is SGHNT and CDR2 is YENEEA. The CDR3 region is CASSLEIGGQSVEQYF. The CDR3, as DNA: TGTGCCAGCAGCTTAGAGATCGGGGGGCAATCGGTCGAGCAGTACTTC.

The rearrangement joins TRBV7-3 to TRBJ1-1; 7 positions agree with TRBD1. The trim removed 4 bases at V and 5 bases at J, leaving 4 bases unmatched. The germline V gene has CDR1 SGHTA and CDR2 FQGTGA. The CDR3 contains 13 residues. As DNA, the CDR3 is TGTGCCAGCAGCTCAGGGGGTGGGACTGAAGCTTTCTTT. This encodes CASSSGGGTEAFF.

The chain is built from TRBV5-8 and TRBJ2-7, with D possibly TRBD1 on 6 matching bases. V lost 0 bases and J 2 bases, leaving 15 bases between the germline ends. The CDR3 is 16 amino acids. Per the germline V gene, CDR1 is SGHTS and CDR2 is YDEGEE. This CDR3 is CASSLGGTLHTYEQYF. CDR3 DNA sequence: TGTGCCAGCAGCTTGGGGGGGACACTTCATACCTACGAGCAGTACTTC.

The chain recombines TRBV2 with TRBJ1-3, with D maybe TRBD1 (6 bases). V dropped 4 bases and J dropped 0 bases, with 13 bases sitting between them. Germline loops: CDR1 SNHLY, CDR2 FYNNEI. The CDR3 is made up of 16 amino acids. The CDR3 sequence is CASSVWGQRSGNTIYF. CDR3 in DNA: TGTGCCAGCAGTGTATGGGGGCAGCGCTCTGGAAACACCATATATTTT.

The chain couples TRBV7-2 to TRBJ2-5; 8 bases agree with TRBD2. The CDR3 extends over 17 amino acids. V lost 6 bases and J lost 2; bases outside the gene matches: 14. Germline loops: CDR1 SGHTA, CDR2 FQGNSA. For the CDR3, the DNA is TGTGCCAGCAGTCCAAAGCTGGGTAGCGGGGTTCAAGAGACCCAGTACTTC. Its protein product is CASSPKLGSGVQETQYF. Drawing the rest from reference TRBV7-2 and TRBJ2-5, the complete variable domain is GAGVSQSPSNKVTEKGKDVELRCDPISGHTALYWYRQSLGQGLEFLIYFQGNSAPDKSGLPSDRFSAERTGGSVSTLTIQRTQQEDSAVYLCASSPKLGSGVQETQYFGPGTRLLVL.

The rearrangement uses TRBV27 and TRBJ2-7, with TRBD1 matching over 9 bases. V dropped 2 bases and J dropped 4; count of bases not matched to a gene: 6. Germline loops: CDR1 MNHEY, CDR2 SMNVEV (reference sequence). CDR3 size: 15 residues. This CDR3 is CASSLRGTGFYEQYF. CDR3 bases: TGTGCCAGCAGTTTAAGGGGGACAGGGTTTTACGAGCAGTACTTC.